One sample yielded the 11 T cell receptor beta chains listed below, sequenced in a study of spatial heterogeneity in lung cancer. For these receptors, no antigen is known. The time point was: sample taken at primary tumor resection. TCRdb re-analysed the 5' RACE reads in MiXCR, keeping a single row per CDR3 protein. The top ten clones hold roughly 10% of a sample with approximately 9,600 distinct CDR3 sequences, approximately 12% of them seen once. General study points: Tumor mutation count correlated with how many alpha and beta TCRs expanded intratumorally.

The material sequenced was lung tumor tissue, taken at surgery. Every receptor here comes from a male donor with early-stage non-small cell lung cancer.

This clonotype was recorded many times. Being off target in a library aimed at alpha chains, this beta chain has a size of little meaning. The J gene is TRBJ1-4, the V gene TRBV5-6, with D uncertain. The CDR3 sequence is 14 residues long. Germline values: CDR1 SGHDT, CDR2 YYEEEE. The V and J ends lost 1 base and 0 bases respectively, with 4 bases between them. Here the CDR3 DNA reads TGTGCCAGCAGCTTGCTAACAACTAATGAAAAACTGTTTTTT. This translates into CASSLLTTNEKLFF. The full variable domain, in which reference TRBV5-6 and TRBJ1-4 provide the parts outside the CDR3, is DAGVTQSPTHLIKTRGQQVTLRCSPKSGHDTVSWYQQALGQGPQFIFQYYEEEERQRGNFPDRFSGHQFPNYSSELNVNALLLGDSALYLCASSLLTTNEKLFFGSGTQLSVL.

This clonotype ranks as medium-sized. This beta chain is a stray read from a library made for alpha chains; its abundance is not meaningful. This chain links TRBV19 with TRBJ1-4; D is unclear. Deletions cut 3 bases from V and 7 bases from J, with 15 bases between. CDR1 is LNHDA, CDR2 SQIVND, per germline (reference sequence). This CDR3 is 15 amino acids long. The CDR3 region is CASSMGASSGEKLFF. CDR3 nucleotides: TGTGCCAGTAGTATGGGTGCGTCCAGCGGTGAAAAACTGTTTTTT.

This clonotype was counted ten times or more. The library was built for alpha chains, so this beta chain is an off-target read and its size means little. The chain combines TRBV3-1 with TRBJ2-5, with a tentative D call TRBD2 (6 bases). V was cut by 1 base and J by 5 bases, with 11 bases left in between. The CDR3 runs to 14 residues. CDR1 and CDR2 (germline): LGHDT, YNNKEL (reference sequence). For the CDR3, the DNA is TGTGCCAGCAGCCAAGTTTCGGGAGTTGAGACCCAGTACTTC. This codes for CASSQVSGVETQYF.

Many counts were recorded for this clonotype. This beta chain was picked up by a library intended for alpha chains and is off target, so its count carries little meaning. CDR3 bases: TGTGCCACCAGTGATGAATCCCGGGACCCTTGGGGGACCCAGTACTTC. This gives the protein CATSDESRDPWGTQYF. The rearrangement uses TRBV24-1 and TRBJ2-5; D possibly uses TRBD1 or TRBD2 (5 bases each). V shed 3 bases and J shed 7 bases, with 20 bases lying between them. The CDR3 has 16 amino acids. Germline V gene lookup returns CDR1 KGHDR and CDR2 SFDVKD.

Remarks on this clonotype: This beta chain is an unintended read in a library built for alpha chains; its size means little. This chain connects TRBV7-2 to TRBJ2-1; 7 bases align to TRBD2. CDR1 and CDR2 from the germline V gene are SGHTA and FQGNSA. V lost 2 bases and J lost 7; bases outside the gene matches: 8. The CDR3 is 15 amino acids. The CDR3 bases are TGTGCCAGCAGCTTATCGGGGGGATGGAAGAATGAGCAGTTCTTC. Translated, it gives CASSLSGGWKNEQFF.

This clonotype rates as medium-sized. For a library built for alpha chains, this beta chain is a stray read; little rests on its size. The chain links TRBV5-6 to TRBJ2-1; the D gene is possibly TRBD1 (6 bases). The ends were cut back, 5 bases at V and 0 bases at J, with 15 bases in the middle. This CDR3 contains 16 residues. Germline CDR1 reads SGHDT; CDR2 reads YYEEEE. The CDR3 is CASRKDRSLSYNEQFF. CDR3 sequence (DNA): TGTGCCAGCAGAAAAGACAGGAGCCTCTCCTACAATGAGCAGTTCTTC.

This clonotype was picked up many times. With the library built for alpha chains, this beta chain is off target and its frequency is not meaningful. The chain carries TRBV29-1 and TRBJ1-1, with unresolved D. V lost 7 bases, J lost 1 base, and 10 bases lay in between. The CDR3 covers 12 residues. The V gene's germline CDR1 is SQVTM and CDR2 ANQGSEA. Here the CDR3 DNA reads TGCAGCGGGACCTTATGGAACACTGAAGCTTTCTTT. It encodes CSGTLWNTEAFF.

This clonotype was recorded many times. Little can be read into the size of this beta chain, an off-target read in a library designed for alpha chains. The CDR3 loop is CASSLQGWNTEAFF. The CDR3 nucleotides are TGTGCCAGCAGTTTACAGGGCTGGAACACTGAAGCTTTCTTT. This chain uses TRBV6-5 with TRBJ1-1; D is possibly TRBD1 (6 bases). The CDR3 covers 14 residues. Trimming shortened V by 4 bases and J by 1 base, and 10 bases separated the two germline ends. Germline V gives CDR1 MNHEY, CDR2 SVGAGI.

There are many counts of this clonotype. For a library built for alpha chains, this beta chain is a stray read; little rests on its size. The chain employs TRBV20-1 and TRBJ2-5; 7 nucleotides agree with TRBD1. The CDR3 has 14 amino acids. The junction had 4 bases not matched to a gene; V was cut back by 3 bases and J by 0 bases. Germline lookup yields CDR1 DFQATT and CDR2 SNEGSKA (reference sequence). The CDR3, as DNA: TGCAGTGCTAGGCACCAGGGGGACCAAGAGACCCAGTACTTC. The encoded protein is CSARHQGDQETQYF.

The sample holds many counts of this clonotype. This beta chain is an off-target read within a library intended for alpha chains, so its frequency means little. This rearrangement joins TRBV5-5 to TRBJ2-3; possibly TRBD1 for D (7 bases). This CDR3 region has 14 residues. The germline gives CDR1 SGHKS, CDR2 YYEKEE (reference sequence). V shed 3 bases and J shed 4 bases, with 12 bases lying between them. The CDR3 reads CASSSEGAADTQYF. DNA for the CDR3: TGTGCCAGCAGCTCGGAGGGGGCTGCAGATACGCAGTATTTT.

This clonotype has a count of ten or more. This beta chain is an unintended read in a library built for alpha chains; its size means little. V and J are TRBV3-1 and TRBJ2-3; 10 positions match TRBD1. This CDR3 region has 17 residues. The V gene's germline CDR1 is LGHDT and CDR2 YNNKEL (reference sequence). Trimming took 4 bases from V and 8 from J; bases not matched to a gene: 15. CDR3: CASSRRTGQGLRVTQYF. CDR3 coding DNA: TGTGCCAGCAGCCGAAGAACGGGACAGGGGCTAAGGGTTACGCAGTATTTT.